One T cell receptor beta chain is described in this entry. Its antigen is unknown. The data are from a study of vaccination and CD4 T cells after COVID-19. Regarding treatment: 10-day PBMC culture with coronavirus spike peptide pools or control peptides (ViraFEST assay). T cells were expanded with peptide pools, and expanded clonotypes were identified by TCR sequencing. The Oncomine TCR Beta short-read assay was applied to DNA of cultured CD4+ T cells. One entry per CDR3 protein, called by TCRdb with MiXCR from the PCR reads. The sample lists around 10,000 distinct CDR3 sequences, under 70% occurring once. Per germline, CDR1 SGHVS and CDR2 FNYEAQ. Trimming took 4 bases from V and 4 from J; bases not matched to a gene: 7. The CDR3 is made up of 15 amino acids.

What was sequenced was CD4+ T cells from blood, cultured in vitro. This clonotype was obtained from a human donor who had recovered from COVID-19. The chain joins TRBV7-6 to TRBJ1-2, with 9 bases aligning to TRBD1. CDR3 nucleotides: TGTGCCAGCAGCTCCCGACAGGGGGTGGGCTATGGCTACACCTTC. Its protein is CASSSRQGVGYGYTF.